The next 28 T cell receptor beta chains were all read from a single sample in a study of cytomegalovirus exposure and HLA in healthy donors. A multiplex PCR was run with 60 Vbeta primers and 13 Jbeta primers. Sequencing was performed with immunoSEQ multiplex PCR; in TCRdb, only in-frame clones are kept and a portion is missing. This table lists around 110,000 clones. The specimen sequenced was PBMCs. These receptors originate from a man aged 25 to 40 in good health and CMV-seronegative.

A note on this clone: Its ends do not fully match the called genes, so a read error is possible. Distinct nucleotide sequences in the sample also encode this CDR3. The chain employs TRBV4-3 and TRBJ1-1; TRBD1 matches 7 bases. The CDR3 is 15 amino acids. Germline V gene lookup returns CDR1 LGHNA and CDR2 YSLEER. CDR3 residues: CASSQSADRATEAFF. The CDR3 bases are TGCGCCAGCAGCCAATCAGCTGACAGGGCCACTGAAGCCTTCTTT.

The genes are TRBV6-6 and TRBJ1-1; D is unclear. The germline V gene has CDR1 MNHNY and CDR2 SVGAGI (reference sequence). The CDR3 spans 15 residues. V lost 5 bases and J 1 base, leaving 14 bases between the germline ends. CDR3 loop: CASSSTIGGNTEAFF. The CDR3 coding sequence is TGTGCCAGCAGTAGTACTATTGGAGGGAACACTGAAGCTTTCTTT.

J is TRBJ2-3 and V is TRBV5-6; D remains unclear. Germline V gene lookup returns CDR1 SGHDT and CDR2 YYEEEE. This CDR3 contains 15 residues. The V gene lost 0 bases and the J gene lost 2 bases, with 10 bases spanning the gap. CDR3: CASSLAWQFTDTQYF. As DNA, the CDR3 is TGTGCCAGCAGCTTGGCCTGGCAATTCACAGATACGCAGTATTTT.

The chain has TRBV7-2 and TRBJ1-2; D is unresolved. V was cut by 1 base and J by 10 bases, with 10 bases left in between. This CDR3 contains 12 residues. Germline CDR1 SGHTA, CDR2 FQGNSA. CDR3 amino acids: CASSLGGADYTF. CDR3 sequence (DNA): TGTGCCAGCAGCTTAGGTGGTGCGGACTACACCTTC.

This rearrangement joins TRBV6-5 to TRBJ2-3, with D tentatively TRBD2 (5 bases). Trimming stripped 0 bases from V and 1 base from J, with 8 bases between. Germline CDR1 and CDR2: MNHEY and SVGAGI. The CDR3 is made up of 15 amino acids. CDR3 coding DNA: TGTGCCAGCAGTTACTCGAACGGGGGCACAGATACGCAGTATTTT. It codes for CASSYSNGGTDTQYF.

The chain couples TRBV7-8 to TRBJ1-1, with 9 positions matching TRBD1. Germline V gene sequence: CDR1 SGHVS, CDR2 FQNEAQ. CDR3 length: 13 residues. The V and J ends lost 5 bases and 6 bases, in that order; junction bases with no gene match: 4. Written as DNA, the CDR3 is TGTGCCAGCAGCCTACGACAGGGGGCTGAAGCTTTCTTT. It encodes CASSLRQGAEAFF.

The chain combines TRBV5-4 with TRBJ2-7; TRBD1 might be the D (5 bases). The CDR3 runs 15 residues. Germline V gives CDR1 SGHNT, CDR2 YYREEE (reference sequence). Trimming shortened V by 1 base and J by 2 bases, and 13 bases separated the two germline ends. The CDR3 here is CASSLRSGPAYEQYF. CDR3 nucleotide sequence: TGTGCCAGCAGCTTGAGGTCAGGGCCGGCCTACGAGCAGTACTTC.

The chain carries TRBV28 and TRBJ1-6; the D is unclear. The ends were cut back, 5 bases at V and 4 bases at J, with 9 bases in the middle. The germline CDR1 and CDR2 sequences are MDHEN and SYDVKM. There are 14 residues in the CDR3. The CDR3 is CASSETSYNSPLHF. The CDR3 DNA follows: TGTGCCAGCAGTGAGACATCATATAATTCACCCCTCCACTTT.

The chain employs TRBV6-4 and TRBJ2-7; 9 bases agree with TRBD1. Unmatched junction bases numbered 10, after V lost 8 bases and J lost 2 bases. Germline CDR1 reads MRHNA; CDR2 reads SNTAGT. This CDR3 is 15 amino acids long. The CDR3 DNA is TGTGCCAGCTCAAAGACAGGGGGTGCCCCCTACGAGCAGTACTTC. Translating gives CASSKTGGAPYEQYF.

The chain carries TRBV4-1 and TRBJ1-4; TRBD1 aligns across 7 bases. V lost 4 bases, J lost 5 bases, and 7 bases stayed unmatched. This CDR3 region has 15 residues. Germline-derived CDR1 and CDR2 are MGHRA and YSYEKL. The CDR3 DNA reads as TGCGCCAGCAGCCCCTCGGCAGGGGGAAATGAAAAACTGTTTTTT. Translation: CASSPSAGGNEKLFF.

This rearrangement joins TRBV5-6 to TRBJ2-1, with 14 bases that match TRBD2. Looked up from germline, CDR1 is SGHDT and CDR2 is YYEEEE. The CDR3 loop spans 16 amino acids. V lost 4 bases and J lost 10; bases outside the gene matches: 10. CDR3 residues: CASSGPGLAGAQEQFF. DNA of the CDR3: TGTGCCAGCAGCGGGCCGGGACTAGCGGGGGCACAGGAGCAGTTCTTC.

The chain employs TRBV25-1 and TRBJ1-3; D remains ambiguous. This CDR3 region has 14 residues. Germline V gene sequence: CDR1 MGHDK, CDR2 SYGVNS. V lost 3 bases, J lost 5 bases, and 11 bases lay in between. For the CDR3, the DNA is TGTGCCAGCAGTGAGGGAGGGAACAGAAACACCATATATTTT. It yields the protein CASSEGGNRNTIYF.

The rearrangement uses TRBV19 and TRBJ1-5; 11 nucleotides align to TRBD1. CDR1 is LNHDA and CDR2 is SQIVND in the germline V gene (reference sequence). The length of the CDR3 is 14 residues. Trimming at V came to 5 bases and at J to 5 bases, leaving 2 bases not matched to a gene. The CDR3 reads CASSGQGAYQPQHF. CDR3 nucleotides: TGTGCCAGTAGTGGACAGGGGGCCTATCAGCCCCAGCATTTT.

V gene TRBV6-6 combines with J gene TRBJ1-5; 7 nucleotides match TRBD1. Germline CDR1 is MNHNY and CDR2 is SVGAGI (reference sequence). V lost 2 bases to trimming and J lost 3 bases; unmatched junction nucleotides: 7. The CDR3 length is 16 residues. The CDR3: CASSYRTGQINQPQHF. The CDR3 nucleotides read TGTGCCAGCAGTTACAGGACGGGACAGATCAATCAGCCCCAGCATTTT.

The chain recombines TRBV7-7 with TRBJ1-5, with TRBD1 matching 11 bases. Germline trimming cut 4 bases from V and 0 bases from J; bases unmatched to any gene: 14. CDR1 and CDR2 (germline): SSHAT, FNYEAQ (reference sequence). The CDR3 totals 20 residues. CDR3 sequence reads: CASSSDRTGGDFYSNQPQHF. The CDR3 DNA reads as TGTGCCAGCAGCTCCGATAGGACAGGGGGCGACTTTTATAGCAATCAGCCCCAGCATTTT.

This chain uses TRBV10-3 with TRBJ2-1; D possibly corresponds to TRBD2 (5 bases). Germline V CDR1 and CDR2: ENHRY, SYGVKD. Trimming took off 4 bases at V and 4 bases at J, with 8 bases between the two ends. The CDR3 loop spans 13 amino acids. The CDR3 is CAISARDYNEQFF. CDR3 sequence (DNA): TGTGCCATCAGTGCCCGGGATTACAATGAGCAGTTCTTC.

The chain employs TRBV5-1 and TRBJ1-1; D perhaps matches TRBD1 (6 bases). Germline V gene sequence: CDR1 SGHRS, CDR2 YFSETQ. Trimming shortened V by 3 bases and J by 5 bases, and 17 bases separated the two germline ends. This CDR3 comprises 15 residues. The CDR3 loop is CASSWGGSSGTEAFF. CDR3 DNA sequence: TGCGCCAGCAGCTGGGGGGGCTCGTCGGGAACTGAAGCTTTCTTT.

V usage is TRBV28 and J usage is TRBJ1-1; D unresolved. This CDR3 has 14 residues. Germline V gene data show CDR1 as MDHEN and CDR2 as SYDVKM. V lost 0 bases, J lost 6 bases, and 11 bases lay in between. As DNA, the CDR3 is TGTGCCAGCAGTTTATGGGAGGTCCGGGCTGAAGCTTTCTTT. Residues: CASSLWEVRAEAFF.

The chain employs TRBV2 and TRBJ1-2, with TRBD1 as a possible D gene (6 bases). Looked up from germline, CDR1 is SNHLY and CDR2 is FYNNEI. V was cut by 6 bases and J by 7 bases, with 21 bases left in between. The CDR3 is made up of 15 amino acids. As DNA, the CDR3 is TGTGCCAGCAGGAACCCAGGGGTAACAAGTTTTGGCTACACCTTC. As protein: CASRNPGVTSFGYTF.

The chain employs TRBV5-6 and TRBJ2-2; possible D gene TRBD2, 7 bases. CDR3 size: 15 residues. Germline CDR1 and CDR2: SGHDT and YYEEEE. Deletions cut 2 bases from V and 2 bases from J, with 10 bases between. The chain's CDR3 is CASSFGGPNTGELFF. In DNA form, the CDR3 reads TGTGCCAGCAGCTTCGGGGGGCCCAACACCGGGGAGCTGTTTTTT. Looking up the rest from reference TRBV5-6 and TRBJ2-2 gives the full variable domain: DAGVTQSPTHLIKTRGQQVTLRCSPKSGHDTVSWYQQALGQGPQFIFQYYEEEERQRGNFPDRFSGHQFPNYSSELNVNALLLGDSALYLCASSFGGPNTGELFFGEGSRLTVL.

The CDR3 sequence is CASKSDYKTGELFF. CDR3 DNA sequence: TGTGCCAGCAAATCAGACTATAAAACCGGGGAGCTGTTTTTT. The chain carries TRBV2 and TRBJ2-2; a possible D gene is TRBD2 (5 bases). The length of the CDR3 is 14 residues. With 7 bases removed from V and 5 bases from J, the gap between germline ends came to 14 bases. The V gene's germline CDR1 is SNHLY and CDR2 FYNNEI. The whole variable domain, filled in from reference TRBV2 and TRBJ2-2, reads EPEVTQTPSHQVTQMGQEVILRCVPISNHLYFYWYRQILGQKVEFLVSFYNNEISEKSEIFDDQFSVERPDGSNFTLKIRSTKLEDSAMYFCASKSDYKTGELFFGEGSRLTVL.

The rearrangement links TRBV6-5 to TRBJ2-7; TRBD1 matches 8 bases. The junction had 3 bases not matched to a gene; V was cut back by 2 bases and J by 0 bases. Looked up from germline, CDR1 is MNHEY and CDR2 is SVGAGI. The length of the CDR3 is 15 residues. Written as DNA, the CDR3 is TGTGCCAGCAGTTACGGGACAGGAGTCTCCTACGAGCAGTACTTC. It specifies CASSYGTGVSYEQYF.

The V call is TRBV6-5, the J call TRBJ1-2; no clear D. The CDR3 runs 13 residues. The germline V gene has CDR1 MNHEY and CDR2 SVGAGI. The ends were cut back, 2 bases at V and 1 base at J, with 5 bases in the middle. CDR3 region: CASSYDNNYGYTF. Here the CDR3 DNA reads TGTGCCAGCAGTTACGACAATAACTATGGCTACACCTTC.

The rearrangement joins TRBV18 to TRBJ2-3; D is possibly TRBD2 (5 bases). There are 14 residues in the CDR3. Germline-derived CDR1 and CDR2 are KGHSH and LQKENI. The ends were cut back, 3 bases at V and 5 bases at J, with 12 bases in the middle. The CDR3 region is CASSPPGRGDTQYF. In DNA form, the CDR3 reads TGTGCCAGCTCACCCCCCGGTCGGGGAGATACGCAGTATTTT.

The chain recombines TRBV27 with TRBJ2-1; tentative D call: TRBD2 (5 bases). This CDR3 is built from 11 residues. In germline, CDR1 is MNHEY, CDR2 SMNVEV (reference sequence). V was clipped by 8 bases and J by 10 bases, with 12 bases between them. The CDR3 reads CASGLRPEQFF. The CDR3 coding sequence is TGTGCCAGCGGACTTCGGCCCGAGCAGTTCTTC.

The CDR3 DNA reads TGCGCCAGCAGCCAAGTCCTTTCTGAAAAACTGTTTTTT. This sequence encodes CASSQVLSEKLFF. V usage is TRBV4-3 and J usage is TRBJ1-4; D call uncertain. The germline CDR1 and CDR2 sequences are LGHNA and YSLEER. V was cut by 1 base and J by 7 bases, with 7 bases left in between. The CDR3 runs to 13 residues.

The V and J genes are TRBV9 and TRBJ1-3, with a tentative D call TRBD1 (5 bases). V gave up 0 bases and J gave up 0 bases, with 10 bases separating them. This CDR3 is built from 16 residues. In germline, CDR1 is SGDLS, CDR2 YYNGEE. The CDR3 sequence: CASSVGQTASGNTIYF. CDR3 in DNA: TGTGCCAGCAGCGTAGGTCAGACAGCCTCTGGAAACACCATATATTTT.

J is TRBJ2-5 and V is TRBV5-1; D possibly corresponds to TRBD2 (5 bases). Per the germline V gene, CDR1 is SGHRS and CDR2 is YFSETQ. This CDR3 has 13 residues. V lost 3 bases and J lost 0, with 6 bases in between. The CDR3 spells CASSWENQETQYF. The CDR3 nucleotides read TGCGCCAGCAGCTGGGAGAACCAAGAGACCCAGTACTTC.